This T cell receptor beta chain was documented in a study of T cell repertoires in cytomegalovirus infection. MiXCR was run by TCRdb on the reads, yielding one entry per CDR3 protein. Of around 180,000 distinct CDR3 sequences in the sample, 28% were seen once. About this clonotype itself: Its antigen is unknown.

Study results and caveats: HLA-C-restricted TCR beta clonotypes specific for CMV led the ex vivo response.

After removal of 5 bases from V and 6 bases from J, the junction contained 7 bases not matched to a gene. This CDR3 contains 15 residues. The V gene's germline CDR1 is SGHTA and CDR2 FQGTGA. The TCR comes from a human donor in good health (CMV status not recorded). Some clones in this sample may be carry-over from other donors' samples. The chain recombines TRBV7-3 with TRBJ1-6; 7 nucleotides agree with TRBD1. Material for sequencing was PBMCs. The CDR3 sequence is CASSLETGSNSPLHF. CDR3 DNA sequence: TGTGCCAGCAGCCTCGAGACAGGGTCTAATTCACCCCTCCACTTT.